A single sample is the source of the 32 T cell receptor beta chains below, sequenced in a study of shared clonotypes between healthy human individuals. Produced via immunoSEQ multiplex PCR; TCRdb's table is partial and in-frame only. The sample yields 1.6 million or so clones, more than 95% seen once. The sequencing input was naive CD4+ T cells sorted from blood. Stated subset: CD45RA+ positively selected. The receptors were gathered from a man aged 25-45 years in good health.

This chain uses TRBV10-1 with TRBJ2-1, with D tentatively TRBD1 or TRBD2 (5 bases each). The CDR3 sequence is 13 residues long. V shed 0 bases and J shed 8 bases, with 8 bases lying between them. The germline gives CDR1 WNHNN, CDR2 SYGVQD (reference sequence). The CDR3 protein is CASSESLGDEQFF. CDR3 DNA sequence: TGCGCCAGCAGTGAGTCGCTGGGGGATGAGCAGTTCTTC.

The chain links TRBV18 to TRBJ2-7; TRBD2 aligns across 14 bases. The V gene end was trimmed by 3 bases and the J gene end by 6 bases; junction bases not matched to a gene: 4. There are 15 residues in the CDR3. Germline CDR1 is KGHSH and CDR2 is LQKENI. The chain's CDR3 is CASSPTSGRATEQYF. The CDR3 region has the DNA TGTGCCAGCTCACCGACTAGCGGGAGGGCCACCGAGCAGTACTTC.

The DNA of the CDR3 is TGTGCCAGCAGCTTATATAGGAACCGAGCTAACTATGGCTACACCTTC. As protein: CASSLYRNRANYGYTF. The chain is built from TRBV7-2 and TRBJ1-2; D unresolved. The ends were cut back, 2 bases at V and 0 bases at J, with 13 bases in the middle. The CDR3 length is 16 residues. CDR1 is SGHTA and CDR2 is FQGNSA in the germline V gene.

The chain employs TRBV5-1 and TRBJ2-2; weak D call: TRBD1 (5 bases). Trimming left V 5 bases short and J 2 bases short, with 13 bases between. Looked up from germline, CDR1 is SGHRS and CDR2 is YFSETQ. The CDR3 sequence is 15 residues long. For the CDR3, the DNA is TGCGCCAGCAGGCCCCGACAGCTCAACACCGGGGAGCTGTTTTTT. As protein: CASRPRQLNTGELFF.

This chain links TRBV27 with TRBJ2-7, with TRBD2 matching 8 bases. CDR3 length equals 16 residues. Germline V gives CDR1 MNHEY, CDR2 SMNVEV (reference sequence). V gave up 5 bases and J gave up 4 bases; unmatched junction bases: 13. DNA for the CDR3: TGTGCCAGCAGTCCCATTTTTGCGGGAGGTCTATACGAGCAGTACTTC. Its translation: CASSPIFAGGLYEQYF.

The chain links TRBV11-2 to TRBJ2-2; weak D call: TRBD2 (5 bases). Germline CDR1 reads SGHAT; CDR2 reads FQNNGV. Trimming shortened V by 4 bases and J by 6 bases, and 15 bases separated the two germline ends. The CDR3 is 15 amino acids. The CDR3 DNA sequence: TGTGCCAGCAGCTCGGTACCTACTAGTGCCGGGGAGCTGTTTTTT. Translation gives CASSSVPTSAGELFF.

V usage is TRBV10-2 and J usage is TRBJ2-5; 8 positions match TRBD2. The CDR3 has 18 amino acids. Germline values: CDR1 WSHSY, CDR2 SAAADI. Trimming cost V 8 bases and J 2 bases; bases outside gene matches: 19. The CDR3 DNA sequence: TGCGCCAGCCAGCTCCTCGCGGGGGGCGGTTCGGGGCAAGAGACCCAGTACTTC. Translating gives CASQLLAGGGSGQETQYF.

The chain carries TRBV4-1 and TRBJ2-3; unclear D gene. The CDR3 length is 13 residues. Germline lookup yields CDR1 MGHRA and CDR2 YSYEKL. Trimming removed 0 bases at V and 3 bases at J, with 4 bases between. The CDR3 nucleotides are TGCGCCAGCAGCCAAGACCGGACAGATACGCAGTATTTT. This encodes CASSQDRTDTQYF.

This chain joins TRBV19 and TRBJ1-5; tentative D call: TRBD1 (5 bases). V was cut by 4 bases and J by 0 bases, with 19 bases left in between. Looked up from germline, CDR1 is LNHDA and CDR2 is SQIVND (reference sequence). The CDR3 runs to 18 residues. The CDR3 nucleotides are TGTGCCAGTAGTACCCCGCCAGGGACCTTTTATAGCAATCAGCCCCAGCATTTT. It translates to CASSTPPGTFYSNQPQHF. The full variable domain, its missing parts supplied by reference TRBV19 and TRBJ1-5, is DGGITQSPKYLFRKEGQNVTLSCEQNLNHDAMYWYRQDPGQGLRLIYYSQIVNDFQKGDIAEGYSVSREKKESFPLTVTSAQKNPTAFYLCASSTPPGTFYSNQPQHFGDGTRLSIL.

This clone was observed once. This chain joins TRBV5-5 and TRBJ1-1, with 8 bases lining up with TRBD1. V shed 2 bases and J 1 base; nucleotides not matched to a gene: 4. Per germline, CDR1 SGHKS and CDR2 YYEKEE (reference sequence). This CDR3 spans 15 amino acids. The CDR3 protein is CASSFAGGQNTEAFF. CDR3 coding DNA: TGTGCCAGCAGCTTCGCAGGGGGCCAGAACACTGAAGCTTTCTTT. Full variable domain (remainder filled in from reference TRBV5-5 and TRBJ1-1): DAGVTQSPTHLIKTRGQQVTLRCSPISGHKSVSWYQQVLGQGPQFIFQYYEKEERGRGNFPDRFSARQFPNYSSELNVNALLLGDSALYLCASSFAGGQNTEAFFGQGTRLTVV.

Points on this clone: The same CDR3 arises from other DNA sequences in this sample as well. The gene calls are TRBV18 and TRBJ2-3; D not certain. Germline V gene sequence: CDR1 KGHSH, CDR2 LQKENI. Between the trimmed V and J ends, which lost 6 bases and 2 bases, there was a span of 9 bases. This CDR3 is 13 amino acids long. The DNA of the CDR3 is TGTGCCAGCTCTCCTAGAAACACAGATACGCAGTATTTT. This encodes CASSPRNTDTQYF. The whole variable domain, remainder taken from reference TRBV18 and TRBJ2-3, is NAGVMQNPRHLVRRRGQEARLRCSPMKGHSHVYWYRQLPEEGLKFMVYLQKENIIDESGMPKERFSAEFPKEGPSILRIQQVVRGDSAAYFCASSPRNTDTQYFGPGTRLTVL.

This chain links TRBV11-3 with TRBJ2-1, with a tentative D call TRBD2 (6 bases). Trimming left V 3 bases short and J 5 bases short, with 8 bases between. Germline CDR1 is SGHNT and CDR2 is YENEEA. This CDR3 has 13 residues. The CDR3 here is CASSLRDHNEQFF. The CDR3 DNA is TGTGCCAGCAGCTTGCGGGACCACAATGAGCAGTTCTTC.

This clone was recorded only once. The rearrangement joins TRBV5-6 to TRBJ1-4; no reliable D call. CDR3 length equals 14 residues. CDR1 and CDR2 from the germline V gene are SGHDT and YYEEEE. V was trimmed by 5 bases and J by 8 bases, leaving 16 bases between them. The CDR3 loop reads CASRGSAVEEKLFF. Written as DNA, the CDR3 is TGTGCCAGCAGAGGATCGGCCGTAGAGGAAAAACTGTTTTTT.

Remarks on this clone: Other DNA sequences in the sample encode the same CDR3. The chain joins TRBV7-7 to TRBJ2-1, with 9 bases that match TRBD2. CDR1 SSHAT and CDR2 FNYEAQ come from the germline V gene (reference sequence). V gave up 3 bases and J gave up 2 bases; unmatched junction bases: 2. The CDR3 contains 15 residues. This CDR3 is CASSLREGPYNEQFF. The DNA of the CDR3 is TGTGCCAGCAGCTTGCGGGAGGGGCCCTACAATGAGCAGTTCTTC.

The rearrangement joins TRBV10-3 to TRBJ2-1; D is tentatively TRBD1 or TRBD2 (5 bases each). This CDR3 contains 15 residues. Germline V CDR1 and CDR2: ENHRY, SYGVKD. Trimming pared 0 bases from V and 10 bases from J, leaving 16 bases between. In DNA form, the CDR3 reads TGTGCCATCAGTGAGTCCCGGGTAGGGGACCCAGAGCAGTTCTTC. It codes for CAISESRVGDPEQFF.

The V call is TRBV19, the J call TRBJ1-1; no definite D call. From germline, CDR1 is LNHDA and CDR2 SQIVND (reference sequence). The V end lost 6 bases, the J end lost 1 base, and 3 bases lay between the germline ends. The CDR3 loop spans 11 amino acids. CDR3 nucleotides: TGTGCCAGTAGCCCGAACACTGAAGCTTTCTTT. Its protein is CASSPNTEAFF.

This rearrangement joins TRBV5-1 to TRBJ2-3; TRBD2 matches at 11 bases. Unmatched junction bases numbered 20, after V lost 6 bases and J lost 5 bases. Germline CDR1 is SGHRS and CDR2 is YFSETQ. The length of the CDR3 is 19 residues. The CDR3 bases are TGCGCCAGCAAGGGTAGGACACTTAGCGGGAGGGCCGGAGTAGATACGCAGTATTTT. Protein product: CASKGRTLSGRAGVDTQYF.

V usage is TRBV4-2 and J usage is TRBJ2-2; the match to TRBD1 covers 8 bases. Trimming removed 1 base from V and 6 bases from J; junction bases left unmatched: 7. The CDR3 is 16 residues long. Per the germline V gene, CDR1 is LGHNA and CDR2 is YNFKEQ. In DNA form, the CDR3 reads TGTGCCAGCAGCCAAGTCTGGACAGGGACCCCCGGGGAGCTGTTTTTT. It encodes CASSQVWTGTPGELFF.

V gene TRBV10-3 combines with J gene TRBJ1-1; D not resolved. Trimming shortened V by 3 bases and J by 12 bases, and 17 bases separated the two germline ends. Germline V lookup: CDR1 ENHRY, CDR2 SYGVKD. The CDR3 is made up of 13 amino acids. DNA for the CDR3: TGTGCCATCAGTGATCAGGCAGACACGGTATCTTTCTTT. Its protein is CAISDQADTVSFF.

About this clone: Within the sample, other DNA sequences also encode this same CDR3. CDR3: CASSLVSGSSYNEQFF. The CDR3 DNA reads TGTGCCAGCAGCTTAGTCAGCGGGAGCTCCTACAATGAGCAGTTCTTC. The gene calls are TRBV7-2 and TRBJ2-1; TRBD2 matches at 8 bases. The V segment lost 1 base and the J segment 0 bases; nucleotides outside the gene matches: 2. This CDR3 has 16 residues. Germline V gives CDR1 SGHTA, CDR2 FQGNSA.

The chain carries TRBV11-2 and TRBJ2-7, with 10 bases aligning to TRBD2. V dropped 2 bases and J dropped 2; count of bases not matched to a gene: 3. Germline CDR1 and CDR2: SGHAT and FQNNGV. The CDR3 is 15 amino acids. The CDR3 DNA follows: TGTGCCAGCAGCTTATCTAGCGGGGGCGCCTACGAGCAGTACTTC. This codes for CASSLSSGGAYEQYF.

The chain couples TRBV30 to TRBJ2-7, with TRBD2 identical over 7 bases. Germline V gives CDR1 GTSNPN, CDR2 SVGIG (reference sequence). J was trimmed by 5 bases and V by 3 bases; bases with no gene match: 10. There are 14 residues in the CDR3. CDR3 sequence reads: CAWRPPRERNEQYF. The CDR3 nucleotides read TGTGCCTGGAGACCGCCGCGGGAGCGCAACGAGCAGTACTTC.

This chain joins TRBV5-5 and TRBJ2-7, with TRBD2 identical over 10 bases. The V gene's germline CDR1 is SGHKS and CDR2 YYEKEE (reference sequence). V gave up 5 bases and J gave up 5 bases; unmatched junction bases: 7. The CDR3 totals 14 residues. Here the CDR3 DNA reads TGTGCCAGCAGGCCGGGACTAGCGAACGACGAGCAGTACTTC. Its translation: CASRPGLANDEQYF.

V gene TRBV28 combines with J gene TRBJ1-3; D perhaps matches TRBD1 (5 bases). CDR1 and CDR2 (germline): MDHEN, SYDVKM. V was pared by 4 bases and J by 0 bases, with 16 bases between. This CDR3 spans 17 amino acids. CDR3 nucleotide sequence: TGTGCCAGCAGTTCCCGTGGGGGACTTTACTCTGGAAACACCATATATTTT. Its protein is CASSSRGGLYSGNTIYF.

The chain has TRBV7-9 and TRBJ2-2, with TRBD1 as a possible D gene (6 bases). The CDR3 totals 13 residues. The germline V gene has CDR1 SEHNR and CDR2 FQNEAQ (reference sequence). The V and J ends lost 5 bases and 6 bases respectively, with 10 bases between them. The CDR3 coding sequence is TGTGCCAGCAGCACACAGGGCCCCGGGGAGCTGTTTTTT. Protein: CASSTQGPGELFF.

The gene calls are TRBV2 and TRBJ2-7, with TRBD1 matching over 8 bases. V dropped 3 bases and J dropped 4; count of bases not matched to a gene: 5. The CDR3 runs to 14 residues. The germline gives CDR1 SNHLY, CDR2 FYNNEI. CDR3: CASSDQGAGYEQYF. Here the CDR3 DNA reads TGTGCCAGCAGTGACCAGGGGGCAGGGTACGAGCAGTACTTC.

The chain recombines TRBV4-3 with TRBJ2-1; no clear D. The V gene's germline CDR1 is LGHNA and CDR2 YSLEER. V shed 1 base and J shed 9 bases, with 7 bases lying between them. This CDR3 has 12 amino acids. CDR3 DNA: TGCGCCAGCAGCCAAGCATCGGGTGAGCAGTTCTTC. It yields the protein CASSQASGEQFF.

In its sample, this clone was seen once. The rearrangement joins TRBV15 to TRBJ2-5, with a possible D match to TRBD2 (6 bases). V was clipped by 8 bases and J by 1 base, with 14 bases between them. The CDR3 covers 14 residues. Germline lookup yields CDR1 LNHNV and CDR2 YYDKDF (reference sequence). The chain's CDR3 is CATGPGSFQETQYF. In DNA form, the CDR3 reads TGTGCCACCGGGCCCGGGAGTTTCCAAGAGACCCAGTACTTC.

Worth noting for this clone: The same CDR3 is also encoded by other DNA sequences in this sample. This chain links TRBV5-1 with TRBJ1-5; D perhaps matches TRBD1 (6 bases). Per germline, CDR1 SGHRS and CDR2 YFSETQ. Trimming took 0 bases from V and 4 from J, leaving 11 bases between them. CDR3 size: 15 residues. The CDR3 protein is CASSLGGGANQPQHF. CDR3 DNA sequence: TGCGCCAGCAGCTTGGGAGGGGGGGCAAATCAGCCCCAGCATTTT.

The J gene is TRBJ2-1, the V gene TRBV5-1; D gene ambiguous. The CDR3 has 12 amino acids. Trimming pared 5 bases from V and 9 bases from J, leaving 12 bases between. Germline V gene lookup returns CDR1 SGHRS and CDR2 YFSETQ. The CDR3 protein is CASSYATAEQFF. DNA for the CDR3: TGCGCCAGCAGTTATGCTACGGCTGAGCAGTTCTTC.

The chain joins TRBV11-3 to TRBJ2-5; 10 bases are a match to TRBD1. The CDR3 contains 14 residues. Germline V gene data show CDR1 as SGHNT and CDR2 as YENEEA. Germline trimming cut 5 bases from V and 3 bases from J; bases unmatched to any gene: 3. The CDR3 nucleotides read TGTGCCAGCAGCCTAGGACAGGGGGAAGAGACCCAGTACTTC. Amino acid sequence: CASSLGQGEETQYF.

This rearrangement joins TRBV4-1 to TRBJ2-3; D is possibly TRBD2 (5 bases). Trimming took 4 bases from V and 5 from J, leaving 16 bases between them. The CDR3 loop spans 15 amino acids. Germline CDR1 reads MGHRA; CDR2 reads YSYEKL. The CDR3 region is CASSLRDLTRDTQYF. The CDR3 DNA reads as TGCGCCAGCAGCCTCCGGGATCTGACGCGAGATACGCAGTATTTT.